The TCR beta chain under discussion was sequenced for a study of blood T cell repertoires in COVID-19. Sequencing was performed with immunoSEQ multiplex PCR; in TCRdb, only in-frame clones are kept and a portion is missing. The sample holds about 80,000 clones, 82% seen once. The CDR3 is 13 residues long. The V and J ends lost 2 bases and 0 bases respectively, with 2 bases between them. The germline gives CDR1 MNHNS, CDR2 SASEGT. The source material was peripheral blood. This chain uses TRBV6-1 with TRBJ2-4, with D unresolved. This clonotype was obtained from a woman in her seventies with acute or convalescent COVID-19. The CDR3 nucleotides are TGTGCCAGCAGTGAACTAGCCAAAAACATTCAGTACTTC. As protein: CASSELAKNIQYF.